Below, 6 T cell receptor beta chains from the same sample are listed, as sequenced in a study of shared clonotypes between healthy human individuals. Method: immunoSEQ multiplex PCR; TCRdb's copy keeps in-frame clones and lacks some. The sample holds some 500,000 clones; about 96% are singletons and the top ten take around 0.066%. Sequenced: naive CD4+ T cells sorted from blood. Subset: CD45RA+ positively selected. Receptors were obtained from a woman in her 30s in good health.

The rearrangement links TRBV11-2 to TRBJ2-3; D call uncertain. V lost 5 bases and J 1 base, leaving 10 bases between the germline ends. Germline V CDR1 and CDR2: SGHAT, FQNNGV. The CDR3 runs to 14 residues. CDR3 in DNA: TGTGCCAGCAGCCCTAACAAGGGCACAGATACGCAGTATTTT. As protein: CASSPNKGTDTQYF.

The chain uses TRBV19 and TRBJ1-1; the match to TRBD1 covers 7 bases. Germline V gene lookup returns CDR1 LNHDA and CDR2 SQIVND (reference sequence). CDR3 length equals 17 residues. Trimming took 3 bases from V and 2 from J; bases not matched to a gene: 12. The CDR3 protein is CASSMRQGGKQNTEAFF. The CDR3 nucleotides are TGTGCCAGTAGTATGAGACAGGGTGGGAAGCAAAACACTGAAGCTTTCTTT.

This chain connects TRBV4-1 to TRBJ2-7, with a tentative D call TRBD1 (6 bases). With 5 bases removed from V and 0 bases from J, the gap between germline ends came to 17 bases. From germline, CDR1 is MGHRA and CDR2 YSYEKL. The CDR3 runs to 16 residues. CDR3 in amino acids: CASSESGTIPSYEQYF. CDR3 in DNA: TGCGCCAGCAGCGAGAGTGGGACAATTCCCTCCTACGAGCAGTACTTC.

This chain uses TRBV19 with TRBJ2-1, with TRBD2 matching 8 bases. Germline assignment: CDR1 LNHDA and CDR2 SQIVND (reference sequence). The CDR3 loop spans 15 amino acids. Trimming cost V 3 bases and J 3 bases; bases outside gene matches: 4. The CDR3 DNA reads as TGTGCCAGTAGTATGAGCGGGAGCTTCTACAATGAGCAGTTCTTC. Residues: CASSMSGSFYNEQFF.

In its sample, this clone was seen once. The chain employs TRBV6-1 and TRBJ1-5, with TRBD1 matching over 8 bases. Per the germline V gene, CDR1 is MNHNS and CDR2 is SASEGT. V trimming: 7 bases; J trimming: 6 bases; junction bases outside the gene matches: 11. The CDR3 loop spans 15 amino acids. The CDR3 here is CASTLVRGLVQPQHF. The CDR3 DNA reads as TGTGCCAGCACATTGGTCAGGGGGCTCGTTCAGCCCCAGCATTTT.

The chain recombines TRBV10-3 with TRBJ2-7; 9 positions agree with TRBD2. V gave up 6 bases and J gave up 3 bases; unmatched junction bases: 9. Germline assignment: CDR1 ENHRY and CDR2 SYGVKD. The CDR3 spans 15 residues. CDR3 amino acids: CAISSLAGDRYEQYF. As DNA, the CDR3 is TGTGCCATCAGCTCACTAGCGGGTGACCGCTACGAGCAGTACTTC.